This T cell receptor beta chain appears in the sequencing data of a study of shared clonotypes between healthy human individuals. Across the whole study: Three plates each covered CD4 naive and memory; CD8 naive two, CD8 memory one. General study points: Researchers sampled blood only, noting tissue repertoires likely differ. The study found 4.5% to 6% of naive CD4 clonotypes shared across a few donors. Incomplete sequencing of sorted subsets was indicated by rarefaction despite large depth.

As for this clone: No antigen is known for it.

The CDR3 extends over 16 amino acids. Germline CDR1 MDHEN, CDR2 SYDVKM. After removal of 4 bases from V and 6 bases from J, the junction contained 10 bases not matched to a gene. Sequencing was performed with immunoSEQ multiplex PCR; in TCRdb, only in-frame clones are kept and a portion is missing. The table includes 2 million to 2.5 million clones, more than 80% detected once. Material for sequencing was naive CD4+ T cells from PBMCs. Subset: CD45RA+ positively selected. The clonotype comes from a man between 18 and 29 years old in good health. Some clones in this sample may be carry-over from other donors' samples. J is TRBJ2-7 and V is TRBV28; 12 positions match TRBD1. CDR3 sequence reads: CASSSPGDRGLGEQYF. The CDR3 nucleotides read TGTGCCAGCAGTTCACCCGGGGACAGGGGGCTTGGCGAGCAGTACTTC.